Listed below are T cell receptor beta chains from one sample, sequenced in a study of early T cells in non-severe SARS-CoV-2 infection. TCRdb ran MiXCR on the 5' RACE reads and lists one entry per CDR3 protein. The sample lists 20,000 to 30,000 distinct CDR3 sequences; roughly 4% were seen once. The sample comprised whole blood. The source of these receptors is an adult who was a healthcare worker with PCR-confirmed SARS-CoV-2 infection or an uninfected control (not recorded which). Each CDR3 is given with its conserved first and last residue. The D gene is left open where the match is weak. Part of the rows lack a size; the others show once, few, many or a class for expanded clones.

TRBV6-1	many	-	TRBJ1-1	CASSEALLRLGGTEAFF	TGTGCCAGCAGTGAAGCGCTTCTGAGGCTGGGGGGCACTGAAGCTTTCTTT
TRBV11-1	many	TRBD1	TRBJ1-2	CASSSRTGWNYGYTF	TGTGCCAGCAGCTCAAGGACAGGTTGGAACTATGGCTACACCTTC
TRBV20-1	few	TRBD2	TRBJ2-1	CSAPIRSGAYEQFF	TGCAGTGCCCCGATCCGTAGCGGGGCCTATGAGCAGTTCTTC
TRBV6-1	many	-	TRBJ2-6	CASSGDGSGANVLTF	TGTGCCAGCAGTGGGGACGGCTCTGGGGCCAACGTCCTGACTTTC
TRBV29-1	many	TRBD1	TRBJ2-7	CSVSDRENEQYF	TGCAGCGTATCGGACAGGGAGAACGAGCAGTACTTC
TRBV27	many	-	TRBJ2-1	CASSLQAPVGNEQFF	TGTGCCAGCAGTTTACAAGCCCCCGTGGGAAATGAGCAGTTCTTC
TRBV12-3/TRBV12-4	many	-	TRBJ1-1	CASSFRAGAPEAFF	TGTGCCAGCAGTTTCCGGGCCGGGGCCCCTGAAGCTTTCTTT
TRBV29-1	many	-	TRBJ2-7	CSVDGRGYLPYSYEQYF	TGCAGCGTTGACGGCAGGGGCTACCTCCCCTACTCCTACGAGCAGTACTTC
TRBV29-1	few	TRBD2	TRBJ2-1	CSVEGSGRSDEQFF	TGCAGCGTTGAAGGTAGCGGGAGATCGGATGAGCAGTTCTTC
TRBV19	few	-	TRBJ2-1	CASRKTGAPGNNEQFF	TGTGCCAGTAGGAAGACAGGAGCTCCAGGGAACAATGAGCAGTTCTTC
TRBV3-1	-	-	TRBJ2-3	CASIADTQYF	TGTGCCAGCATCGCGGATACGCAGTATTTT
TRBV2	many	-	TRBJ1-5	CASSGSTGNQPQHF	TGTGCCAGCAGTGGATCGACAGGCAATCAGCCCCAGCATTTT
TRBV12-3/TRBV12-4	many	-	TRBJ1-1	CASSPLQSEAFF	TGTGCCAGCAGCCCCTTGCAGTCTGAAGCTTTCTTT
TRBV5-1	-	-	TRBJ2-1	CASSLVVGSSYNEQFF	TGCGCCAGCAGCTTGGTTGTGGGGAGCTCCTACAATGAGCAGTTCTTC
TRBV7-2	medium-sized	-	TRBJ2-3	CASGDTGTSTDTQYF	TGTGCCAGCGGGGATACCGGGACTAGCACAGATACGCAGTATTTT
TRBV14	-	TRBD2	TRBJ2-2	CASSLVPSGRPGELFF	TGTGCCAGCAGCCTGGTTCCTAGCGGGAGGCCCGGGGAGCTGTTTTTT
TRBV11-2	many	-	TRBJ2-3	CASSSFLRGTDTQYF	TGTGCCAGCAGCTCATTCCTGAGGGGGACAGATACGCAGTATTTT
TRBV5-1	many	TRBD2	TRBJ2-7	CASSLVGSGVSYEQYF	TGCGCCAGCAGCTTGGTAGGGAGCGGGGTCTCCTACGAGCAGTACTTC
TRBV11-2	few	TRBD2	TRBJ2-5	CASSLAASGGTQYF	TGTGCCAGCAGCTTAGCCGCTAGCGGAGGGACCCAGTACTTC
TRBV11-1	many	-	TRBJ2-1	CASSSRWSYNEQFF	TGTGCCAGCAGCTCCCGCTGGTCCTACAATGAGCAGTTCTTC
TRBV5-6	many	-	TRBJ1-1	CASSRDGTSEAFF	TGTGCCAGCAGCCGGGACGGGACGTCTGAAGCTTTCTTT
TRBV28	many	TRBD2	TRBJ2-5	CASSPTSGGPETQYF	TGTGCCAGCAGTCCTACTAGCGGAGGCCCGGAGACCCAGTACTTC
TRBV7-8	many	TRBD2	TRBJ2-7	CASSPPERERYEQYF	TGTGCCAGCAGCCCGCCGGAGCGGGAGCGCTACGAGCAGTACTTC
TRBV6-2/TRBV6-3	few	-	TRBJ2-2	CASRLLGGPNTGELFF	TGTGCCAGCAGGCTCCTCGGGGGACCGAACACCGGGGAGCTGTTTTTT
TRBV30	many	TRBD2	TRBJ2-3	CAWSVGGAGKDTQYF	TGTGCCTGGAGTGTCGGGGGGGCTGGGAAAGATACGCAGTATTTT
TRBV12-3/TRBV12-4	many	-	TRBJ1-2	CASSLGGGYTF	TGTGCCAGCAGTTTAGGGGGTGGCTACACCTTC
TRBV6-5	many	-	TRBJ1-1	CASILRPWGANTEAFF	TGTGCCAGCATCTTACGCCCCTGGGGGGCGAACACTGAAGCTTTCTTT
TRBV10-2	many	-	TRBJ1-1	CASSEYGENTEAFF	TGCGCCAGCAGTGAGTATGGGGAAAACACTGAAGCTTTCTTT
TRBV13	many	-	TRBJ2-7	CASSLGRGYEQYF	TGTGCCAGCAGCTTAGGGAGAGGCTACGAGCAGTACTTC
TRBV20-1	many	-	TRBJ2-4	CSARDRDQARIQYF	TGCAGTGCTAGAGATCGGGACCAAGCCCGTATTCAGTACTTC
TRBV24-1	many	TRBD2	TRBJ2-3	CATSDRTSGRRGDTQYF	TGTGCCACCAGTGACCGGACTAGCGGGAGAAGAGGAGATACGCAGTATTTT
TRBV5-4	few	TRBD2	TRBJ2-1	CASSSGLAGANEQFF	TGTGCCAGCAGCTCCGGACTAGCGGGAGCCAATGAGCAGTTCTTC
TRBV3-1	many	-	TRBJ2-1	CASSYNSWQGEDEQFF	TGTGCCAGCAGCTATAATTCGTGGCAGGGAGAGGATGAGCAGTTCTTC
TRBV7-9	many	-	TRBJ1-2	CASSLVDQGLTYGYTF	TGTGCCAGCAGCTTAGTCGATCAGGGGTTAACCTATGGCTACACCTTC
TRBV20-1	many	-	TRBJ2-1	CSARDWDSAYNEQFF	TGCAGTGCTAGAGATTGGGACTCCGCCTACAATGAGCAGTTCTTC
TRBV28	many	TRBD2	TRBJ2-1	CASSDSSGIWIDEQFF	TGTGCCAGCAGTGATTCTAGCGGGATTTGGATTGATGAGCAGTTCTTC
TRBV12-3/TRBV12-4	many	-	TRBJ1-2	CASSLQEVKGYTF	TGTGCCAGCAGTTTACAGGAGGTTAAAGGCTACACCTTC
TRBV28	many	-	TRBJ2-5	CASSLGVSKATQYF	TGTGCCAGCAGTTTAGGTGTCAGCAAAGCGACCCAGTACTTC
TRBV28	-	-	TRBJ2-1	CASSPWAVSDEQFF	TGTGCCAGCAGCCCCTGGGCCGTGTCGGATGAGCAGTTCTTC
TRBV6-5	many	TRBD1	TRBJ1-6	CAAGQGSVLHF	TGTGCCGCTGGACAGGGTTCGGTCCTCCACTTT
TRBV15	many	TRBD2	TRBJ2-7	CATSRVVAGAYEQYF	TGTGCCACCAGCAGAGTCGTAGCGGGAGCCTACGAGCAGTACTTC
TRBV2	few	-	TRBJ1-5	CASGTSNSNQPQHF	TGTGCCAGCGGGACATCTAATAGCAATCAGCCCCAGCATTTT
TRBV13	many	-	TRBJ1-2	CASSSPSGNYGYTF	TGTGCCAGCAGCTCCCCGAGCGGAAACTATGGCTACACCTTC
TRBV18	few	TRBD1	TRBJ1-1	CASSDRLESTEAFF	TGTGCCAGCTCGGACAGGCTAGAAAGCACTGAAGCTTTCTTT
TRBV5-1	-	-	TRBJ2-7	CASSKVASPDPYEQYF	TGCGCCAGCAGCAAAGTCGCATCTCCAGACCCCTACGAGCAGTACTTC
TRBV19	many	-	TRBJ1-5	CARRTFLGNQPQHF	TGTGCCAGACGGACCTTCCTGGGGAATCAGCCCCAGCATTTT
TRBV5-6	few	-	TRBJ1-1	CASSLISTHTEAFF	TGTGCCAGCAGCTTGATAAGCACGCACACTGAAGCTTTCTTT
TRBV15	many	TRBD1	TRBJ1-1	CATSKRQGSTEAFF	TGTGCCACCAGCAAGCGACAGGGCAGCACTGAAGCTTTCTTT